This is a list of T cell receptor beta chains from one sample in a study of control samples from healthy donors and cancer patients. Profiling relied on immunoSEQ multiplex PCR, and the TCRdb table lists in-frame clones only, not all of them. In the table there are just over 20,000 clones, 80% to 85% of which are singletons. Specimen: PBMCs. Source of these receptors: a man in his sixties with colorectal cancer. CDR3s include the opening cysteine and the closing phenylalanine or tryptophan. The order of the fields is clone size, J gene, CDR3 length, V gene, CDR3 protein. Size is stated for part of the rows, as once, few or many counts, or as a class when the clone is expanded.

NA	TRBJ1-2	15	TRBV5-1	CASSSGVGVAYGYTF
NA	TRBJ1-1	15	TRBV27	CASSHNLGRITEAFF
NA	TRBJ1-6	17	TRBV27	CASSLRPGQGGNSPLHF
NA	TRBJ1-1	14	TRBV3-1/TRBV3-2	CASSRVRGSTEAFF
NA	TRBJ1-2	14	TRBV10-3	CAIRGDRDNYGYTF
NA	TRBJ1-2	11	TRBV20-1	CSATDWTGYTF
few	TRBJ1-2	12	TRBV2	CASSEGNYGYTF
few	TRBJ2-2	15	TRBV7-7	CASSPSGGNTGELFF
once	TRBJ1-2	17	TRBV7-2	CASSLGVRGRGSGGYTF
NA	TRBJ1-4	14	TRBV2	CASSEVGVDEKLFF
NA	TRBJ2-3	15	TRBV6-5	CASSLSGLAADTQYF
NA	TRBJ1-6	15	TRBV15	CATSRGTADNSPLHF
NA	TRBJ2-2	15	TRBV5-1	CASSLGHMNTGELFF
NA	TRBJ2-3	15	TRBV5-6	CASSSKDRTSDTQYF
NA	TRBJ2-2	16	TRBV5-1	CASSLTGTGVTGELFF
NA	TRBJ1-1	19	TRBV9	CASSVASRGTGGIDTEAFF
once	TRBJ1-1	15	TRBV10-2	CASRRGRSVNTEAFF
NA	TRBJ1-2	17	TRBV3-1/TRBV3-2	CASSLSLGGGGRNGYTF
NA	TRBJ2-3	15	TRBV11-2	CASSERGGITDTQYF
NA	TRBJ2-7	16	TRBV27	CASSTYSGTKMDEQYF
NA	TRBJ2-7	14	TRBV6-2/TRBV6-3	CASSHGAFAYEQYF
NA	TRBJ1-3	15	TRBV7-2	CASSFSSAYGNTIYF
few	TRBJ2-7	16	TRBV13	CASSNRDSGGDYEQYF
few	TRBJ1-1	17	TRBV4-1	CASSRGTAPYLNTEAFF
few	TRBJ1-2	14	TRBV30	CACSGTGGWNGYTF
NA	TRBJ2-2	16	TRBV7-9	CASSYRDRGFTGELFF
NA	TRBJ2-3	15	TRBV19	CASTTDRGQRDTQYF
NA	TRBJ1-5	15	TRBV7-2	CASSSNREGNQPQHF
NA	TRBJ1-2	14	TRBV28	CASSTSDRKSGYTF
NA	TRBJ1-1	13	TRBV7-6	CASSLRDDTEAFF
few	TRBJ1-2	13	TRBV30	CAWSARAKGGYTF
NA	TRBJ1-6	15	TRBV2	CASSEPGQGASPLHF
NA	TRBJ2-1	17	TRBV7-9	CASSLVAGATTYNEQFF
NA	TRBJ1-1	15	TRBV19	CASSLGQRTNTEAFF
NA	TRBJ1-4	15	TRBV7-9	CASSLPRLRNEKLFF
NA	TRBJ1-1	13	TRBV10-1	CASSRQGDTEAFF
once	TRBJ1-2	16	TRBV19	CASTSRGGERYYGYTF
NA	TRBJ1-1	14	TRBV29-1	CSVARDFLGTEAFF
NA	TRBJ1-1	14	TRBV5-1	CASSRTGDNTEAFF
NA	TRBJ2-3	16	TRBV30	CAWSGTRESSTDTQYF
NA	TRBJ2-7	14	TRBV30	CAWSVLTGGSEQYF
NA	TRBJ1-1	15	TRBV3-1/TRBV3-2	CASSPKDISATEAFF
NA	TRBJ2-5	15	TRBV24-1	CATSDLGTGEETQYF
once	TRBJ2-3	15	TRBV30	CAWVPGQGAAYTQYF
NA	TRBJ2-7	13	TRBV6-4	CASSVVLNYEQYF